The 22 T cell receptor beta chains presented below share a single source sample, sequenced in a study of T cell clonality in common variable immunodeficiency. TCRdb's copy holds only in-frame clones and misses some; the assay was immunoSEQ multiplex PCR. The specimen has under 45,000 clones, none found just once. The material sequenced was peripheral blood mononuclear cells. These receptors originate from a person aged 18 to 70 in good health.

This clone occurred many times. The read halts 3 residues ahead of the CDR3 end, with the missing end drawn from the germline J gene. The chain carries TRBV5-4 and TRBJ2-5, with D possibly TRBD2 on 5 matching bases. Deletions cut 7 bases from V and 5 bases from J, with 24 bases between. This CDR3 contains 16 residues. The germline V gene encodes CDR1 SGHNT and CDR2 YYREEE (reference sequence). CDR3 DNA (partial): TGTGCCAGCTGGAGGCGGTCTAGCAGGACCCATGAGACC. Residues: CASWRRSSRTHET. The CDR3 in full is CASWRRSSRTHETQYF. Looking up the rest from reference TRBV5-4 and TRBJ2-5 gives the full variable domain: ETGVTQSPTHLIKTRGQQVTLRCSSQSGHNTVSWYQQALGQGPQFIFQYYREEENGRGNFPPRFSGLQFPNYSSELNVNALELDDSALYLCASWRRSSRTHETQYFGPGTRLLVL.

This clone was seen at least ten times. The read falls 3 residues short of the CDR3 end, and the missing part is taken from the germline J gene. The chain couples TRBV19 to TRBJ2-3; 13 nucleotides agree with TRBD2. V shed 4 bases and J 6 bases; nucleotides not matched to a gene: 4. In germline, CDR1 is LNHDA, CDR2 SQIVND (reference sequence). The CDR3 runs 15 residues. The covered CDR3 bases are TGTGCCAGTAGTAGGACTAGCGGGAGATCGGATACG. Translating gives CASSRTSGRSDT. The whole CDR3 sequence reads CASSRTSGRSDTQYF.

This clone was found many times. The CDR3 protein is CASSWDRTNTGELFF. CDR3 bases read: TGCGCCAGCAGCTGGGACAGGACAAACACCGGGGAG. V usage is TRBV5-1 and J usage is TRBJ2-2; 8 nucleotides line up with TRBD1. The CDR3 end is not reached by the read, which stops 3 residues before it; the germline J gene fills it in. The V and J ends lost 3 bases and 2 bases, in that order; junction bases with no gene match: 3. CDR1 is SGHRS, CDR2 YFSETQ, per germline. The CDR3 is 15 amino acids.

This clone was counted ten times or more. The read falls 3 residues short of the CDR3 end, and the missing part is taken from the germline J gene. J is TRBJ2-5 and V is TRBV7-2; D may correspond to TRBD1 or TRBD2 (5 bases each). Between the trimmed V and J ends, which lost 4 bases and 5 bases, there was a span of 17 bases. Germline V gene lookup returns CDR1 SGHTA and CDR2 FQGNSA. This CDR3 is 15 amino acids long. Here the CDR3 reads CASSSGRGVDETQYF. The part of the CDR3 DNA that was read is TGTGCCAGCAGCTCCGGGCGAGGGGTCGATGAGACC.

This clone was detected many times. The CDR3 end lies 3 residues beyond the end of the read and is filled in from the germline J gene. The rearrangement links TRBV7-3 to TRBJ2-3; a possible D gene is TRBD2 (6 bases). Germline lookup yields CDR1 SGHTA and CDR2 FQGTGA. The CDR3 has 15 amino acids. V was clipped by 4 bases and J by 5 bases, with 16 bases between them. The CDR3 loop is CASSSGLSLGDTQYF. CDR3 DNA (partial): TGTGCCAGCAGCTCGGGACTTTCCCTCGGAGATACG.

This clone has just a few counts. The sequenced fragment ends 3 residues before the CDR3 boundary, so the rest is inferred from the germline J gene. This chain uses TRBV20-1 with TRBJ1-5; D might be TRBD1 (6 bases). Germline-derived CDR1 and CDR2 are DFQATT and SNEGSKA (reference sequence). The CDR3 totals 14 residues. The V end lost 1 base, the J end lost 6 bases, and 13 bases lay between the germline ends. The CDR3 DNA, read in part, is TGCAGTGCTAGAGGGGCAGGGGATAGTCAGCCC. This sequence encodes CSARGAGDSQP. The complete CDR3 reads CSARGAGDSQPQHF.

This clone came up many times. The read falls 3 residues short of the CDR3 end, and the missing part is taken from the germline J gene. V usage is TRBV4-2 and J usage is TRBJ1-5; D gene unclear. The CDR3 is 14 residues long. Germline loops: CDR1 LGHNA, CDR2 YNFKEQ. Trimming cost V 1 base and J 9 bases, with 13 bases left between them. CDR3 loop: CASSQGVLVGPQHF. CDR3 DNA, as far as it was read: TGTGCCAGCAGCCAAGGCGTTTTGGTTGGGCCC.

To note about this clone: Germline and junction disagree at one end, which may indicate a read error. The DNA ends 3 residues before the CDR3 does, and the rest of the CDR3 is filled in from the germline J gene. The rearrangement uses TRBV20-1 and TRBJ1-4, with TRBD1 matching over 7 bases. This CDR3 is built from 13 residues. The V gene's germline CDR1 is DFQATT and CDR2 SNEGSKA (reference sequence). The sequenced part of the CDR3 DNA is TGCCGTGCTAGTAAGGGGGCCGGTGAAAAA. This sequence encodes CRASKGAGEK. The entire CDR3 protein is CRASKGAGEKLFF.

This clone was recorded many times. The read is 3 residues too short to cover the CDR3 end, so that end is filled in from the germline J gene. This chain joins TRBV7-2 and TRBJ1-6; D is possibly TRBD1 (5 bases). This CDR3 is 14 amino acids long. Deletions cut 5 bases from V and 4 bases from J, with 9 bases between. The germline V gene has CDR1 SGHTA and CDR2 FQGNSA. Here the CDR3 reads CASSHDSYNSPLHF. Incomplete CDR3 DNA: TGTGCCAGCAGCCATGACAGTTATAATTCACCC. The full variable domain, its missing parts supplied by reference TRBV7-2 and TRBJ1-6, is GAGVSQSPSNKVTEKGKDVELRCDPISGHTALYWYRQSLGQGLEFLIYFQGNSAPDKSGLPSDRFSAERTGGSVSTLTIQRTQQEDSAVYLCASSHDSYNSPLHFGNGTRLTVT.

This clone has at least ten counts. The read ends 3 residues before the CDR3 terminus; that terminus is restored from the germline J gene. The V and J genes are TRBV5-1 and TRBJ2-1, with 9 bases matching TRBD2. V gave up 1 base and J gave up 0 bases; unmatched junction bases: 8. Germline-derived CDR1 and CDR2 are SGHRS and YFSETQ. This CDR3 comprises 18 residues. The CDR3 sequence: CASSLTTSGPSSYNEQFF. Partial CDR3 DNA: TGCGCCAGCAGCTTGACGACTAGCGGCCCCAGCTCCTACAATGAG.

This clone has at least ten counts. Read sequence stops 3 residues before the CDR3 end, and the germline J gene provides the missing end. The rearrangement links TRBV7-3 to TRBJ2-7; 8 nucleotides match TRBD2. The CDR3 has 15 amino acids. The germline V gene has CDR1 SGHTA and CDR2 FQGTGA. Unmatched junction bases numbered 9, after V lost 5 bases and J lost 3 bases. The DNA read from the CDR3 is TGTGCCAGCAGCCTCGGGGGGGGAGTGAACTACGAG. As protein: CASSLGGGVNYE. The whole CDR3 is CASSLGGGVNYEQYF.

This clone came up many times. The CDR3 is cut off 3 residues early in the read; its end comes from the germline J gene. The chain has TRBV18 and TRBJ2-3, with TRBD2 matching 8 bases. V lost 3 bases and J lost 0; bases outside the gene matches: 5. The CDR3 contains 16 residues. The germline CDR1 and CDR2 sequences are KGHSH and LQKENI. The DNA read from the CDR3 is TGTGCCAGCTCACCGAGGCTAGCGGGCAGCACAGATACG. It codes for CASSPRLAGSTDT. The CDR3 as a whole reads CASSPRLAGSTDTQYF.

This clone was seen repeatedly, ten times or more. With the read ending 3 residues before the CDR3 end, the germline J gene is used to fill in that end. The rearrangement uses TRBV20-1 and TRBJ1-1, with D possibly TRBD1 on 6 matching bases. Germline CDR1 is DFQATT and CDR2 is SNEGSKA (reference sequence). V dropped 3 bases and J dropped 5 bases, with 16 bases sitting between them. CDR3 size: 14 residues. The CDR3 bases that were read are TGCAGTGCTAGCCCCGGGGGGCGGGTAACTGAA. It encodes CSASPGGRVTE. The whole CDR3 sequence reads CSASPGGRVTEAFF.

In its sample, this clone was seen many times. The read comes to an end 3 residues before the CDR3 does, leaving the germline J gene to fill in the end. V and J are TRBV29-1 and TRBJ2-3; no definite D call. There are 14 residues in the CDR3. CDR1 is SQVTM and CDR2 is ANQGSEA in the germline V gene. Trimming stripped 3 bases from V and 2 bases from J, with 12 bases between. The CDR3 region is CSVEVALITDTQYF. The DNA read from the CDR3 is TGCAGCGTTGAGGTAGCTTTAATCACAGATACG.

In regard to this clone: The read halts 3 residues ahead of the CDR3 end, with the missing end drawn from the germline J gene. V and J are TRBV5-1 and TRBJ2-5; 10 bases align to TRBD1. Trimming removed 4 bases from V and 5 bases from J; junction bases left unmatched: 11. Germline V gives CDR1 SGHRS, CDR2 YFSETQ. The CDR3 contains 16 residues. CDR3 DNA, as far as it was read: TGCGCCAGCAGCCCCAGACAGGGGGCGCCGGAGGAGACC. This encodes CASSPRQGAPEET. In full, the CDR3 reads CASSPRQGAPEETQYF.

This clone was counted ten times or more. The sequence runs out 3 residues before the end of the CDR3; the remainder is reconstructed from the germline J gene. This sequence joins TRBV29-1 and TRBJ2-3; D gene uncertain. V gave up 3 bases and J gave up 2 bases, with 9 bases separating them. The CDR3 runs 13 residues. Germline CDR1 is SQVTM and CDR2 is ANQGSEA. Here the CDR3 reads CSVEARHTDTQYF. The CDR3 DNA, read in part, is TGCAGCGTTGAGGCCAGGCACACAGATACG.

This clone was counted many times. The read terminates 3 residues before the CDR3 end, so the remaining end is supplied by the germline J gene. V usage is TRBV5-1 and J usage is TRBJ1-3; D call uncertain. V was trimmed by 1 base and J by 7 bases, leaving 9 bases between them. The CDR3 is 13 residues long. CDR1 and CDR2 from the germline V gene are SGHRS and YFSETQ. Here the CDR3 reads CASSLRPGNTIYF. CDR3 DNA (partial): TGCGCCAGCAGCTTGCGCCCGGGGAACACC.

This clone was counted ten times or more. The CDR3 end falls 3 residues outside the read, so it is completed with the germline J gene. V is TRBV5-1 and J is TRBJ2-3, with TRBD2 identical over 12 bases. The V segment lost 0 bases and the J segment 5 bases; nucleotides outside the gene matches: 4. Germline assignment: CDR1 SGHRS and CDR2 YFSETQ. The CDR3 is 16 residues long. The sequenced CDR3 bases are TGCGCCAGCAGCTTGGAGCTAGCGGGAGGGGTAGATACG. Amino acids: CASSLELAGGVDT. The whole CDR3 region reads CASSLELAGGVDTQYF.

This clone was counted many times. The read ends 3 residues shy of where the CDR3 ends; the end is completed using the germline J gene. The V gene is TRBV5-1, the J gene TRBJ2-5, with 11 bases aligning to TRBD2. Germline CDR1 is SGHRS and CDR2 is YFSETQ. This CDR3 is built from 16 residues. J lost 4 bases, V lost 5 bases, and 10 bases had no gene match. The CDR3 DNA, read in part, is TGCGCCAGCAGGGTTAGCGGGAGGGCAGACAGAGAGACC. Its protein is CASRVSGRADRET. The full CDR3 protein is CASRVSGRADRETQYF.

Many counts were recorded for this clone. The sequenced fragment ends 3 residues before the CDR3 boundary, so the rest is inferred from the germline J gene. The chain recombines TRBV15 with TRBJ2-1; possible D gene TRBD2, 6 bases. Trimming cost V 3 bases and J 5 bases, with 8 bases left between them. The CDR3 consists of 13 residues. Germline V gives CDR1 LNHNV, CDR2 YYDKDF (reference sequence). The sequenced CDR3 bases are TGTGCCACCAGCAGGGAGCGGGACAATGAG. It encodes CATSRERDNE. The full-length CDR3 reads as CATSRERDNEQFF.

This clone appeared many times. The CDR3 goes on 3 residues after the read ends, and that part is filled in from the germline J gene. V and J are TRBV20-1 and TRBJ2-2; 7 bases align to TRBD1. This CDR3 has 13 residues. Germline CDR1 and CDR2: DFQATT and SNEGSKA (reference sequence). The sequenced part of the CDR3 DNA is TGCAGTGCAGCCGGGACAGACAATGAAAAG. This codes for CSAAGTDNEK. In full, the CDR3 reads CSAAGTDNEKLFF.

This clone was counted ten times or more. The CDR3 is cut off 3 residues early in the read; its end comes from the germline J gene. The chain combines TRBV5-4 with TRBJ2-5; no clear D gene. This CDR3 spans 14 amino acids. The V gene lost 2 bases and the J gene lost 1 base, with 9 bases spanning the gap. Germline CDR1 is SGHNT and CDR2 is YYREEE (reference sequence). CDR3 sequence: CASSFTRGQETQYF. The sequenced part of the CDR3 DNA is TGTGCCAGCAGCTTTACCCGAGGCCAAGAGACC. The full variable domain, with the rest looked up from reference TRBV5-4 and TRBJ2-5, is ETGVTQSPTHLIKTRGQQVTLRCSSQSGHNTVSWYQQALGQGPQFIFQYYREEENGRGNFPPRFSGLQFPNYSSELNVNALELDDSALYLCASSFTRGQETQYFGPGTRLLVL.